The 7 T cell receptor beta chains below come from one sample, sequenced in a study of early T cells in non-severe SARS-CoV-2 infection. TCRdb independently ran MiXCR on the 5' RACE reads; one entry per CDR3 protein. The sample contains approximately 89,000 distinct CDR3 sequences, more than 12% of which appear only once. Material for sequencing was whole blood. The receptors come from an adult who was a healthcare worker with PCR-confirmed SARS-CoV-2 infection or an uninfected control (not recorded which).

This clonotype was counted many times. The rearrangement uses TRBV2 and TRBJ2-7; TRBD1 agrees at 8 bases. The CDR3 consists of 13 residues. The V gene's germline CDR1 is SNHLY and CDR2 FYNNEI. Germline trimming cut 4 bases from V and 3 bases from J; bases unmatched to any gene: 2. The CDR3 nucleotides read TGTGCCAGCAGTGGACAGGGGTTCTACGAGCAGTACTTC. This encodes CASSGQGFYEQYF.

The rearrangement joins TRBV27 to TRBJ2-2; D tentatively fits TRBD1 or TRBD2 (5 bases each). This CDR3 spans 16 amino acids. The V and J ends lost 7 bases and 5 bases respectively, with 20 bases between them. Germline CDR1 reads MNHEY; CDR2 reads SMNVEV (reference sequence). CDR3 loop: CASTPSLGEITGELFF. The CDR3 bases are TGTGCCAGCACCCCATCCCTGGGGGAAATAACCGGGGAGCTGTTTTTT.

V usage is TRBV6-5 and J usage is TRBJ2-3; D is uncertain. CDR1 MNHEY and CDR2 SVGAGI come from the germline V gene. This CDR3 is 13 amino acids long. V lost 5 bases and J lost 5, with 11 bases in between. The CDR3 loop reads CASSGRARDTQYF. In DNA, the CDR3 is TGTGCCAGCAGTGGACGGGCCCGAGATACGCAGTATTTT.

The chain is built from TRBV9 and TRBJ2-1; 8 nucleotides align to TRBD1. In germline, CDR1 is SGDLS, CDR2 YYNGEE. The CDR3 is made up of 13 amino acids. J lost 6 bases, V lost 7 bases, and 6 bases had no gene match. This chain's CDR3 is CASEGTGGNEQFF. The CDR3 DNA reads TGTGCCAGCGAGGGGACAGGAGGCAATGAGCAGTTCTTC.

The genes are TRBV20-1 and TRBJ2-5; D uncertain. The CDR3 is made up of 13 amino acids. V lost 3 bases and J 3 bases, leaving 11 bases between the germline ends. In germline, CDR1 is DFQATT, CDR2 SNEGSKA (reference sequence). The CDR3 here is CSARGILEETQYF. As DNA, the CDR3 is TGCAGTGCTAGGGGCATCCTAGAAGAGACCCAGTACTTC.

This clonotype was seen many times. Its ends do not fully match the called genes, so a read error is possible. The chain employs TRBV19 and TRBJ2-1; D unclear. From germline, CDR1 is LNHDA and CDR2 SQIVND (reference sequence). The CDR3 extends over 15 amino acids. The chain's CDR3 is CASRLVGSSPTERFF. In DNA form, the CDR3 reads TGTGCCAGTAGATTGGTGGGTTCCTCCCCTACTGAGCGGTTCTTC.

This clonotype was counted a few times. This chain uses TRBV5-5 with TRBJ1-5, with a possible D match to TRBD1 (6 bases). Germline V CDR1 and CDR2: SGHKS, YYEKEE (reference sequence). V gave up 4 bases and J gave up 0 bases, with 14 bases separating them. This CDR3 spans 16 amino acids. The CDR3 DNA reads TGTGCCAGCAGCCGAGGACAGACTTATAGCAATCAGCCCCAGCATTTT. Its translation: CASSRGQTYSNQPQHF.